A selection of T cell receptor beta chains follows, all from one sample in a study of OX40 agonist ivuxolimab in advanced cancers. Repertoires were generated with immunoSEQ multiplex PCR, while TCRdb's copy carries only in-frame clones and drops some. This table has some 150,000 clones, about nine tenths appearing once. This sample comprised CD4+ or CD8+ T cells sorted from blood, obtained in a trial of the OX40 agonist ivuxolimab. These receptors were obtained from an adult with an advanced solid tumor such as melanoma, head and neck, liver or kidney cancer. Both conserved end residues are part of each CDR3. Size values are once, few and many counts, or a class for expanded clones, and some rows have none.

clone size: -; V gene: TRBV21-1; J gene: TRBJ2-7; CDR3 protein: CASSKGHPSSYEQYF
clone size: -; V gene: TRBV7-2; J gene: TRBJ2-2; CDR3 protein: CASSLAPAGATGELFF
clone size: few; V gene: TRBV7-2; J gene: TRBJ1-3; CDR3 protein: CASSQQVAGNTIYF
clone size: -; V gene: TRBV4-2; J gene: TRBJ1-3; CDR3 protein: CASSQDKAAGAIYRNTIYF
clone size: -; V gene: TRBV7-6; J gene: TRBJ2-1; CDR3 protein: CASSRLAGNNEQFF
clone size: -; V gene: TRBV7-2; J gene: TRBJ1-3; CDR3 protein: CASSPDRIPGNTIYF
clone size: -; V gene: TRBV9; J gene: TRBJ1-2; CDR3 protein: CASSDRAGYTF
clone size: -; V gene: TRBV4-3; J gene: TRBJ2-3; CDR3 protein: CASSLASTDTQYF
clone size: -; V gene: TRBV19; J gene: TRBJ1-5; CDR3 protein: CASSTREGEAQHF
clone size: -; V gene: TRBV15; J gene: TRBJ2-3; CDR3 protein: CATSSRERRRRDTQYF
clone size: -; V gene: TRBV5-6; J gene: TRBJ1-2; CDR3 protein: CASSLGTGDGYTF
clone size: -; V gene: TRBV6-1; J gene: TRBJ1-2; CDR3 protein: CASSVDSYGYTF
clone size: -; V gene: TRBV11-3; J gene: TRBJ1-3; CDR3 protein: CASSPGQNGNTIYF
clone size: -; V gene: TRBV5-4; J gene: -; CDR3 protein: CASSSHRGFYEQYF
clone size: once; V gene: TRBV28; J gene: TRBJ1-1; CDR3 protein: CASSFRQGAKGAEAFF
clone size: -; V gene: TRBV10-3; J gene: TRBJ1-6; CDR3 protein: CAINPTGMNNSPLHF
clone size: -; V gene: TRBV19; J gene: TRBJ2-3; CDR3 protein: CASRAWGGGTDTQYF
clone size: -; V gene: TRBV28; J gene: TRBJ2-1; CDR3 protein: CASSRAPTSLNEQFF
clone size: -; V gene: TRBV25-1; J gene: -; CDR3 protein: CASGSGTLSSYEQYF
clone size: -; V gene: TRBV19; J gene: TRBJ2-3; CDR3 protein: CASSIGGSNGDTQYF
clone size: few; V gene: TRBV27; J gene: TRBJ1-5; CDR3 protein: CASSGSDRGGQPQHF
clone size: -; V gene: TRBV5-1; J gene: TRBJ2-1; CDR3 protein: CASSLRLAGVSYNEQFF
clone size: -; V gene: TRBV18; J gene: TRBJ2-7; CDR3 protein: CASSPSTRGVTEQYF
clone size: -; V gene: TRBV12-5; J gene: TRBJ2-7; CDR3 protein: CASGLPIGAEQYF
clone size: -; V gene: TRBV10-3; J gene: TRBJ1-2; CDR3 protein: CAISEPDRRVEGYGYTF
clone size: -; V gene: TRBV5-1; J gene: -; CDR3 protein: CASAGAYEQYF
clone size: -; V gene: TRBV6-5; J gene: TRBJ2-2; CDR3 protein: CASRKGLAATGELFF
clone size: -; V gene: TRBV7-8; J gene: TRBJ2-1; CDR3 protein: CASSWGLAALIF
clone size: -; V gene: TRBV6-5; J gene: TRBJ1-1; CDR3 protein: CASSYSAEAEAFF
clone size: -; V gene: TRBV5-5; J gene: TRBJ1-3; CDR3 protein: CASSLNRDRFTGNTIYF
clone size: -; V gene: TRBV19; J gene: TRBJ1-4; CDR3 protein: CASNLTNNEKLFF
clone size: -; V gene: TRBV5-5; J gene: TRBJ1-4; CDR3 protein: CASSRGYTDEKLFF
clone size: -; V gene: TRBV6-5; J gene: TRBJ2-5; CDR3 protein: CASRTRRDKQYF
clone size: -; V gene: TRBV11-2; J gene: TRBJ2-1; CDR3 protein: CASSNSGLFYNEQFF